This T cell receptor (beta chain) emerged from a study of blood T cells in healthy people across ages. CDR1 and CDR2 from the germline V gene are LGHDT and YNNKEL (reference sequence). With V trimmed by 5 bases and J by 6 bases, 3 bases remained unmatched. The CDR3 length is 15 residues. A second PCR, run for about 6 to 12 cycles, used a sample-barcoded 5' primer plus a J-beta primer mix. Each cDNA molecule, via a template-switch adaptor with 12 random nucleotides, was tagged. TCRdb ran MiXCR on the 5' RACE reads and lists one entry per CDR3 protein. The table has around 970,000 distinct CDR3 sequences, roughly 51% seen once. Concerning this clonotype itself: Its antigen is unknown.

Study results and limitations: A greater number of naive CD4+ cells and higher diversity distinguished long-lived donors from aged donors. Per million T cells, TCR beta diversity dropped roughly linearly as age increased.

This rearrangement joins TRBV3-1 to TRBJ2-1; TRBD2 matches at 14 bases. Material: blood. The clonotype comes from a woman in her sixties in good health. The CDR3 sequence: CASSGTSGGSNEQFF. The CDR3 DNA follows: TGTGCCAGCAGCGGGACTAGCGGGGGATCCAATGAGCAGTTCTTC.